This T cell receptor beta chain appears in the sequencing data of a study of blood T cell repertoires in COVID-19. The CDR3 sequence is 14 residues long. Germline V gives CDR1 MNHEY, CDR2 SVGAGI. Between the trimmed V and J ends, which lost 1 base and 0 bases, there was a span of 7 bases. As handled by the study authors: Estimated nucleated cell counts came from reference gene primer amplification. Using immunoSEQ multiplex PCR, the repertoire was profiled, and TCRdb retains in-frame clones only, with some absent. That table gives V, J and clone size, and the DNA gave D and trimming. The sample lists 90,000 or so clones, approximately 81% seen once, with approximately 23% in the top ten.

This sequence joins TRBV6-5 and TRBJ2-7, with D unclear. This clonotype originated in an older man with active or convalescent COVID-19. Sequenced material: peripheral blood. CDR3 nucleotide sequence: TGTGCCAGCAGTTACTGGAGTAGCTCCTACGAGCAGTACTTC. Protein product: CASSYWSSSYEQYF.